The 14 T cell receptor beta chains presented below share a single source sample, sequenced in a study of blood T cell repertoires in COVID-19. The assay was immunoSEQ multiplex PCR, and TCRdb's table has in-frame clones only and misses some. The data hold some 100,000 clones, with about 90% observed a single time. The specimen was peripheral blood. The receptors stem from a human donor in a cohort sampled during active COVID-19.

This clone was recorded once. The rearrangement joins TRBV19 to TRBJ1-2, with D unclear. The CDR3 has 13 amino acids. Germline V lookup: CDR1 LNHDA, CDR2 SQIVND (reference sequence). V was cut by 5 bases and J by 2 bases, with 9 bases left in between. The CDR3 region is CASSVRVNYGYTF. The CDR3 bases are TGTGCCAGTAGTGTCCGGGTCAACTATGGCTACACCTTC. The full variable domain, with the rest looked up from reference TRBV19 and TRBJ1-2, is DGGITQSPKYLFRKEGQNVTLSCEQNLNHDAMYWYRQDPGQGLRLIYYSQIVNDFQKGDIAEGYSVSREKKESFPLTVTSAQKNPTAFYLCASSVRVNYGYTFGSGTRLTVV.

The chain combines TRBV5-1 with TRBJ2-3, with unresolved D. Germline V gives CDR1 SGHRS, CDR2 YFSETQ. V gave up 2 bases and J gave up 4 bases, with 2 bases separating them. The CDR3 spans 11 residues. DNA for the CDR3: TGCGCCAGCAGCTTCGCAGATACGCAGTATTTT. It codes for CASSFADTQYF.

The chain employs TRBV7-2 and TRBJ2-5, with D possibly being TRBD1 (6 bases). The V gene lost 5 bases and the J gene lost 1 base, with 11 bases spanning the gap. CDR1 and CDR2 (germline): SGHTA, FQGNSA. The CDR3 length is 14 residues. CDR3 bases: TGTGCCAGCAGCATCACAGGGATCCAAGAGACCCAGTACTTC. Its protein product is CASSITGIQETQYF. Combining the CDR3 with reference TRBV7-2 and TRBJ2-5 gives the whole variable domain GAGVSQSPSNKVTEKGKDVELRCDPISGHTALYWYRQSLGQGLEFLIYFQGNSAPDKSGLPSDRFSAERTGGSVSTLTIQRTQQEDSAVYLCASSITGIQETQYFGPGTRLLVL.

The chain recombines TRBV5-6 with TRBJ1-5, with D perhaps TRBD1 (5 bases). With 2 bases removed from V and 2 bases from J, the gap between germline ends came to 11 bases. CDR3 length: 15 amino acids. Looked up from germline, CDR1 is SGHDT and CDR2 is YYEEEE. The CDR3 DNA sequence: TGTGCCAGCAGCTTAGGAGACAGTCGCAATCAGCCCCAGCATTTT. Translation: CASSLGDSRNQPQHF.

As DNA, the CDR3 is TGTGCCAGCAGCCTCAGAGGGGAGGCCGGGGAGCTGTTTTTT. It yields the protein CASSLRGEAGELFF. V is TRBV9 and J is TRBJ2-2; D may be TRBD2 (6 bases). CDR1 SGDLS and CDR2 YYNGEE come from the germline V gene. V lost 4 bases to trimming and J lost 6 bases, with 13 bases between them. The CDR3 totals 14 residues. The full variable domain, rest sourced from reference TRBV9 and TRBJ2-2, is DSGVTQTPKHLITATGQRVTLRCSPRSGDLSVYWYQQSLDQGLQFLIQYYNGEERAKGNILERFSAQQFPDLHSELNLSSLELGDSALYFCASSLRGEAGELFFGEGSRLTVL.

The chain combines TRBV7-3 with TRBJ2-1; a weak D match, TRBD2 (6 bases). Trimming removed 1 base from V and 4 bases from J, with 17 bases in between. The CDR3 length is 17 residues. Germline V lookup: CDR1 SGHTA, CDR2 FQGTGA. The CDR3 sequence: CASSLIGPGRTYNEQFF. The CDR3 DNA sequence: TGTGCCAGCAGCTTAATCGGGCCAGGGAGGACTTACAATGAGCAGTTCTTC.

This rearrangement joins TRBV28 to TRBJ2-3, with 10 bases that match TRBD2. Per germline, CDR1 MDHEN and CDR2 SYDVKM. CDR3 length: 18 residues. V lost 2 bases to trimming and J lost 2 bases; unmatched junction nucleotides: 10. The CDR3 sequence: CASSLSGTSVPTTDTQYF. The CDR3 region has the DNA TGTGCCAGCAGTTTAAGTGGGACTAGCGTTCCCACCACAGATACGCAGTATTTT.

J is TRBJ2-3 and V is TRBV7-2; D is undetermined. V dropped 1 base and J dropped 2 bases, with 4 bases sitting between them. Per the germline V gene, CDR1 is SGHTA and CDR2 is FQGNSA. This CDR3 contains 13 residues. The CDR3 bases are TGTGCCAGCAGCTTAGGGCCCACAGATACGCAGTATTTT. It yields the protein CASSLGPTDTQYF.

This clone appeared once. The V gene is TRBV5-4, the J gene TRBJ1-5, with 8 bases identical to TRBD1. Trimming cost V 2 bases and J 5 bases; bases outside gene matches: 6. Germline V CDR1 and CDR2: SGHNT, YYREEE (reference sequence). This CDR3 spans 15 amino acids. CDR3 amino acids: CASSFGQGVDQPQHF. In DNA form, the CDR3 reads TGTGCCAGCAGCTTTGGACAGGGTGTAGATCAGCCCCAGCATTTT.

J is TRBJ1-2 and V is TRBV12-3 or TRBV12-4; tentatively, D is TRBD1 (6 bases). This CDR3 has 13 residues. Trimming left V 5 bases short and J 3 bases short, with 10 bases between. In DNA form, the CDR3 reads TGTGCCAGCAGTCGTCGGACAGACTATGGCTACACCTTC. It encodes CASSRRTDYGYTF.

This clone was observed a few times. This chain uses TRBV5-4 with TRBJ1-2, with 7 bases that match TRBD1. CDR1 is SGHNT and CDR2 is YYREEE in the germline V gene (reference sequence). J was trimmed by 4 bases and V by 2 bases; bases with no gene match: 8. CDR3 length: 15 amino acids. CDR3 sequence: CASSLNMAGGYGYTF. The CDR3 nucleotides read TGTGCCAGCAGCTTAAATATGGCAGGGGGCTATGGCTACACCTTC.

The genes are TRBV21-1 and TRBJ1-2. TRBV21-1 is shown as a pseudogene. The CDR3 loop spans 13 amino acids. CDR3: CASSKPPCYGYTF. CDR3 coding DNA: TGTGCCAGCAGCAAACCCCCGTGCTATGGCTACACCTTC.

The chain links TRBV14 to TRBJ2-5, with D possibly matching TRBD2 (7 bases). Trimming shortened V by 1 base and J by 3 bases, and 15 bases separated the two germline ends. The CDR3 spans 16 residues. CDR1 is SGHDN, CDR2 FVKESK, per germline. The CDR3 sequence is CASSQVGGGAKETQYF. The DNA for the CDR3 is TGTGCCAGCAGCCAAGTCGGAGGGGGGGCCAAAGAGACCCAGTACTTC.

The V gene is TRBV6-5, the J gene TRBJ1-2; a possible D gene is TRBD1 (5 bases). V was pared by 8 bases and J by 4 bases, with 8 bases between. Germline CDR1 and CDR2: MNHEY and SVGAGI. The CDR3 runs 11 residues. CDR3 amino acids: CASPQGYGYTF. In DNA, the CDR3 is TGTGCCAGCCCGCAGGGCTATGGCTACACCTTC.